This T cell receptor beta chain was observed in a study of low-dose radiotherapy and immunotherapy resistance in tumors (dated by TCRdb to between 2021 and 2022). Some background on the complete study: Patients in Cohort 1 were given 0.5 Gy per fraction every 2 weeks, and the prescribed total PTV dose was 6.5 Gy. Randomization of trial participants into treatment groups was not performed. In Cohort 2, 1 Gy per fraction was delivered every two weeks, for a total of 13 Gy over 26 weeks. Starting on cycle 1 day 1, patients took 300 mg of aspirin by mouth once daily for four cycles. Nivolumab was administered intravenously as a 240 mg flat dose every two weeks, and ipilimumab was administered intravenously at 1 mg/kg every six weeks. Intravenous cyclophosphamide at 200 mg/m2 was administered every two weeks, one day ahead of each radiation and immunotherapy administration. Eight patients were included in the translational analysis: three from the first dose cohort and the first five from the second dose cohort.

As for this clonotype: Its antigen has not been determined. Because the CDR3's place on the DNA is in doubt, the DNA is left out and the CDR3 is given as listed by TCRdb.

Taken from cysteine to phenylalanine, the CDR3 has 12 residues. CDR1 SGHDN and CDR2 FVKESK are derived from the germline V gene. In light of the paper, this sample's time point label describes: before trial treatment. The donors took part in RACIN, a single-arm, phase I, dose-escalation trial that combined nivolumab, ipilimumab, aspirin, low-dose cyclophosphamide and low-dose radiotherapy. Patients with advanced, TIL-negative solid tumors were considered eligible. TCRdb shows the sequencer as Illumina HiSeq 2500. To make first-strand cDNA, Superscript III was used along with a set of TRAV- and TRBV-specific primers so that both the TCRalpha and TCRbeta chains were covered. TCRs were amplified with Phusion for about 20 PCR cycles using a constant-region primer together with the adapter attached to the V primers. The MessageAmp II aRNA Amplification Kit was used to amplify the isolated mRNA, with in vitro transcription run for 16 hours at 37 degrees C. The Dynabeads mRNA DIRECT Purification Kit was used to isolate mRNA for TCR sequencing. Indexed Illumina adapters were added in a second roughly 26-cycle Phusion PCR, and the resulting products were purified with AMPure XP beads. As for the authors' bioinformatics: Custom Perl scripts were used to pool TCR sequences that encoded the same protein, to remove out-of-frame sequences, and to calculate the abundance of each clonotype. Any TCR sequence backed by just one read was left out of the analysis. Repertoire metrics included Shannon entropy, Gini index, clonality, richness, and frequency of TCRs shared between repertoires. The public reads were quality trimmed at Q25 with fastp and then assembled into clones with MiXCR by TCRdb, keeping productive beta chains. Each CDR3 protein gets just one entry, which takes the most common genes and DNA from the rows behind it. TCRdb's processing, not the study's, gives the V and J calls here. The table for this sample lists more than 50,000 distinct CDR3 sequences; more than 20% of them were counted only once. About 7% of the sample is held by the ten biggest clonotypes.

The material was PBMCs, obtained before treatment. Recombination connected TRBV14 to TRBJ1-4. The sequence came from a male donor with rectosigmoid adenocarcinoma. This receptor carries the CDR3 CASSVGEKLFFF.